This T cell receptor beta chain appears in the sequencing data of a study of blood T cells in healthy people across ages. Study results and limitations: The CMV status of each donor remained undetermined, and this could have confounded shifts in expanded clonotypes. Strong correlation linked observed beta diversity and percent naive T cells.

To note about this clonotype: Antigen specificity is unknown.

CDR3 length: 16 amino acids. The germline V and J ends were trimmed by 7 bases and 1 base, with 20 bases remaining between them. Per germline, CDR1 MDHEN and CDR2 SYDVKM. Samples each yielded at least 5 micrograms of total RNA. It was with a sample-barcoded 5' primer and a J-beta primer mix that a second PCR of about 6 to 12 cycles was run. Per sample, CDR3-containing paired-end reads numbered at least 2.5 million. TCRdb recomputed calls from the 5' RACE reads with MiXCR, one row per CDR3 protein. The sample lists about a million distinct CDR3 sequences; roughly 51% were seen once. V and J are TRBV28 and TRBJ2-7, with D perhaps matching TRBD2 (6 bases). Sequencing input: blood. This TCR came from a woman in her sixties or seventies in good health. For the CDR3, the DNA is TGTGCCAGCACCATCGGGAGCCCCTCGGGGTCCTACGAGCAGTACTTC. Encoded protein: CASTIGSPSGSYEQYF. Full variable domain (outside the CDR3, taken from reference TRBV28 and TRBJ2-7): DVKVTQSSRYLVKRTGEKVFLECVQDMDHENMFWYRQDPGLGLRLIYFSYDVKMKEKGDIPEGYSVSREKKERFSLILESASTNQTSMYLCASTIGSPSGSYEQYFGPGTRLTVT.